This passage covers 24 T cell receptor beta chains from one sample sequenced in a study of early T cells in non-severe SARS-CoV-2 infection. TCRdb analysed the 5' RACE reads with MiXCR anew, one entry per CDR3 protein. The sample includes around 76,000 distinct CDR3 sequences, 10% to 12% of them seen just once. Sequencing used whole blood. Source of these receptors: an adult who was a healthcare worker with PCR-confirmed SARS-CoV-2 infection or an uninfected control (not recorded which).

This clonotype appeared many times. J is TRBJ1-5 and V is TRBV3-1; possibly TRBD1 for D (6 bases). Per the germline V gene, CDR1 is LGHDT and CDR2 is YNNKEL (reference sequence). V was cut by 1 base and J by 3 bases, with 7 bases left in between. The CDR3 runs 14 residues. CDR3 sequence (DNA): TGTGCCAGCAGCCAAGCAGGGGTCAATCAGCCCCAGCATTTT. This translates into CASSQAGVNQPQHF.

This clonotype has a handful of counts. The V call is TRBV19, the J call TRBJ1-4; 7 positions match TRBD1. Germline V gene data show CDR1 as LNHDA and CDR2 as SQIVND (reference sequence). The CDR3 has 14 residues. J gave up 6 bases and V 7 bases, and 8 bases lay outside the gene matches. The CDR3: CASTTDRWDEKLFF. Here the CDR3 DNA reads TGTGCCAGTACCACGGACAGGTGGGATGAAAAACTGTTTTTT.

This clonotype occurred many times. The rearrangement links TRBV11-2 to TRBJ1-1; 7 bases are shared with TRBD1. V gave up 6 bases and J gave up 0 bases; unmatched junction bases: 7. The CDR3 spans 15 residues. CDR1 is SGHAT, CDR2 FQNNGV, per germline. This CDR3 reads CASSYPGGMNTEAFF. The DNA of the CDR3 is TGTGCCAGCAGTTACCCAGGGGGAATGAACACTGAAGCTTTCTTT.

A few counts support this clonotype. The V call is TRBV5-1, the J call TRBJ2-2; D is perhaps TRBD1 (6 bases). The V gene lost 4 bases and the J gene lost 7 bases, with 14 bases spanning the gap. The CDR3 spans 14 residues. Germline loops: CDR1 SGHRS, CDR2 YFSETQ. CDR3 region: CASSLAQGVGELFF. The CDR3 region has the DNA TGCGCCAGCAGCCTTGCACAGGGAGTCGGGGAGCTGTTTTTT.

Only a few counts were recorded for this clonotype. This chain uses TRBV10-3 with TRBJ2-1; the D call may be TRBD1 or TRBD2 (5 bases each). From germline, CDR1 is ENHRY and CDR2 SYGVKD. CDR3 length: 12 residues. Trimming left V 6 bases short and J 9 bases short, with 12 bases between. The chain's CDR3 is CAIRSTGGEQFF. CDR3 nucleotide sequence: TGTGCCATCAGAAGCACTGGGGGTGAGCAGTTCTTC.

The gene calls are TRBV10-3 and TRBJ2-2; possibly TRBD1 for D (6 bases). Germline CDR1 ENHRY, CDR2 SYGVKD. The length of the CDR3 is 16 residues. V was clipped by 4 bases and J by 1 base, with 13 bases between them. CDR3 in DNA: TGTGCCATCAGTGGGTATCCGGGACAGAACACCGGGGAGCTGTTTTTT. It yields the protein CAISGYPGQNTGELFF.

Only a few counts were recorded for this clonotype. The V and J genes are TRBV6-5 and TRBJ1-2; 7 nucleotides match TRBD1. Unmatched junction bases numbered 6, after V lost 6 bases and J lost 5 bases. The CDR3 covers 13 residues. Germline loops: CDR1 MNHEY, CDR2 SVGAGI. CDR3 in amino acids: CASRTGTDYGYTF. The CDR3 region has the DNA TGTGCCAGCAGGACCGGGACAGATTATGGCTACACCTTC.

This clonotype was recorded at least ten times. This chain links TRBV7-2 with TRBJ2-1; D uncertain. The CDR3 runs to 15 residues. Trimming took off 0 bases at V and 6 bases at J, with 12 bases between the two ends. Germline V CDR1 and CDR2: SGHTA, FQGNSA. The CDR3 spells CASSLAVFSTNEQFF. The CDR3 DNA is TGTGCCAGCAGCTTAGCGGTTTTTAGTACCAATGAGCAGTTCTTC.

This clonotype turned up a few times. The chain has TRBV9 and TRBJ2-7, with no clear D. V was shortened by 0 bases and J by 6 bases, with 13 bases between the two germline ends. CDR3 length: 14 amino acids. Germline-derived CDR1 and CDR2 are SGDLS and YYNGEE. The CDR3 region is CASSVDPTGREQYF. The CDR3 bases are TGTGCCAGCAGCGTAGATCCCACCGGACGCGAGCAGTACTTC.

This clonotype turned up a few times. The chain uses TRBV7-2 and TRBJ2-1; tentatively, D is TRBD1 or TRBD2 (5 bases each). With 0 bases removed from V and 0 bases from J, the gap between germline ends came to 6 bases. There are 15 residues in the CDR3. Per germline, CDR1 SGHTA and CDR2 FQGNSA. The CDR3 here is CASSLAGVSYNEQFF. In DNA, the CDR3 is TGTGCCAGCAGCTTAGCGGGGGTCTCCTACAATGAGCAGTTCTTC.

The rearrangement uses TRBV7-4 and TRBJ1-4; D is ambiguous. The V gene lost 7 bases and the J gene lost 8 bases, with 11 bases spanning the gap. Per germline, CDR1 SGHVT and CDR2 SQSDAQ. There are 12 residues in the CDR3. The CDR3 is CASTRWSEKLFF. DNA of the CDR3: TGTGCCAGCACCCGATGGAGCGAAAAACTGTTTTTT. The variable domain in full, with the rest retrieved from reference TRBV7-4 and TRBJ1-4, is GAGVSQSPRYKVAKRGRDVALRCDSISGHVTLYWYRQTLGQGSEVLTYSQSDAQRDKSGRPSGRFSAERPERSVSTLKIQRTEQGDSAVYLCASTRWSEKLFFGSGTQLSVL.

The chain carries TRBV11-2 and TRBJ2-1, with 14 bases lining up with TRBD2. Germline-derived CDR1 and CDR2 are SGHAT and FQNNGV. The CDR3 totals 13 residues. V was pared by 3 bases and J by 15 bases, with 4 bases of the junction left unmatched. CDR3 amino acids: CASSLTSGGAWFF. In nucleotides, the CDR3 is TGTGCCAGCAGCTTGACTAGCGGGGGGGCGTGGTTCTTC.

This clonotype was counted ten times or more. The chain links TRBV4-1 to TRBJ1-1; the D gene is possibly TRBD1 (5 bases). Germline lookup yields CDR1 MGHRA and CDR2 YSYEKL. Trimming pared 4 bases from V and 5 bases from J, leaving 14 bases between. This CDR3 is 14 amino acids long. The CDR3 protein is CASSRTGRGTEAFF. The CDR3 coding sequence is TGCGCCAGCAGCCGAACGGGACGTGGAACTGAAGCTTTCTTT.

This clonotype appeared many times. This chain uses TRBV7-2 with TRBJ2-1, with D unresolved. This CDR3 comprises 11 residues. The V gene's germline CDR1 is SGHTA and CDR2 FQGNSA. V dropped 5 bases and J dropped 9 bases, with 8 bases sitting between them. CDR3 sequence (DNA): TGTGCCAGCAGCCTTAGCAGTGAGCAGTTCTTC. This translates into CASSLSSEQFF. Looking up the rest from reference TRBV7-2 and TRBJ2-1 gives the full variable domain: GAGVSQSPSNKVTEKGKDVELRCDPISGHTALYWYRQSLGQGLEFLIYFQGNSAPDKSGLPSDRFSAERTGGSVSTLTIQRTQQEDSAVYLCASSLSSEQFFGPGTRLTVL.

This clonotype was seen repeatedly, ten times or more. CDR3 protein: CASSGIGQANYGYTF. DNA for the CDR3: TGCGCCAGCAGCGGCATAGGACAGGCGAACTATGGCTACACCTTC. This sequence joins TRBV5-1 and TRBJ1-2, with TRBD1 identical over 7 bases. The CDR3 consists of 15 residues. Germline V gene lookup returns CDR1 SGHRS and CDR2 YFSETQ. J was trimmed by 2 bases and V by 4 bases; bases with no gene match: 8.

This clonotype came up many times. This chain links TRBV18 with TRBJ2-3; D is perhaps TRBD1 or TRBD2 (5 bases each). This CDR3 has 14 residues. CDR1 is KGHSH, CDR2 LQKENI, per germline. Deletions cut 0 bases from V and 9 bases from J, with 13 bases between. DNA of the CDR3: TGTGCCAGCTCACCACCGAGGGGACCTGAGACGCAGTATTTT. Residues: CASSPPRGPETQYF.

The V and J genes are TRBV18 and TRBJ1-1; a weak D match, TRBD1 (6 bases). The CDR3 spans 15 residues. V lost 0 bases to trimming and J lost 1 base, with 9 bases between them. CDR1 KGHSH and CDR2 LQKENI come from the germline V gene. CDR3 in DNA: TGTGCCAGCTCACCACCGTCCAGGGGGAACACTGAAGCTTTCTTT. Translation: CASSPPSRGNTEAFF.

This clonotype appeared many times. The V and J genes are TRBV18 and TRBJ2-3, with a possible D match to TRBD2 (6 bases). Germline CDR1 KGHSH, CDR2 LQKENI. The CDR3 contains 16 residues. Trimming stripped 1 base from V and 4 bases from J, with 15 bases between. The CDR3, as DNA: TGTGCCAGCTCACCACTACCTCCACCGGGGGCAGATACGCAGTATTTT. This translates into CASSPLPPPGADTQYF.

This clonotype was seen more than once but under ten times. V is TRBV13 and J is TRBJ2-1; no reliable D call. Germline lookup yields CDR1 PRHDT and CDR2 FYEKMQ (reference sequence). CDR3 length equals 13 residues. Trimming took 5 bases from V and 10 from J, leaving 15 bases between them. CDR3 sequence reads: CASSPGSFREQFF. The CDR3 nucleotides are TGTGCCAGCAGCCCCGGGTCTTTCCGGGAGCAGTTCTTC.

This clonotype came up many times. The chain has TRBV10-1 and TRBJ1-3, with 9 bases that match TRBD1. Germline V gives CDR1 WNHNN, CDR2 SYGVQD (reference sequence). J was trimmed by 0 bases and V by 8 bases; bases with no gene match: 5. The CDR3 sequence is 15 residues long. In DNA form, the CDR3 reads TGCGCCAGCGACAGGGGGAAGTCCTCTGGAAACACCATATATTTT. Protein product: CASDRGKSSGNTIYF.

There are many counts of this clonotype. This chain joins TRBV6-6 and TRBJ1-4; D gene uncertain. The V gene's germline CDR1 is MNHNY and CDR2 SVGAGI (reference sequence). The length of the CDR3 is 17 residues. The V end lost 2 bases, the J end lost 3 bases, and 16 bases lay between the germline ends. CDR3 nucleotides: TGTGCCAGCAGTTACAATAGGATCGGCAGCCCTAATGAAAAACTGTTTTTT. It codes for CASSYNRIGSPNEKLFF.

The chain's CDR3 is CASSGGQGGVPYEQYF. Here the CDR3 DNA reads TGCGCCAGCAGCGGGGGACAGGGCGGCGTACCCTACGAGCAGTACTTC. The genes are TRBV5-1 and TRBJ2-7, with 9 nucleotides matching TRBD1. Germline V CDR1 and CDR2: SGHRS, YFSETQ. This CDR3 is built from 16 residues. The V segment lost 4 bases and the J segment 2 bases; nucleotides outside the gene matches: 10.

Worth noting for this clonotype: This could be a read error, since a much larger clone is one nucleotide away. V is TRBV5-5 and J is TRBJ2-3; no clear D. Between the trimmed V and J ends, which lost 1 base and 4 bases, there was a span of 13 bases. Looked up from germline, CDR1 is SGHKS and CDR2 is YYEKEE (reference sequence). This CDR3 region has 15 residues. The CDR3 region is CASSLTGFGSDTQYF. The CDR3 region has the DNA TGTGCCAGCAGCTTGACCGGGTTTGGCTCAGATACGCAGTATTTT.

This clonotype was counted at least ten times. V and J are TRBV15 and TRBJ1-2; the D gene is possibly TRBD1 (6 bases). V was shortened by 4 bases and J by 8 bases, with 17 bases between the two germline ends. The length of the CDR3 is 14 residues. The germline V gene has CDR1 LNHNV and CDR2 YYDKDF (reference sequence). The CDR3: CATSKHTGSGGYTF. In DNA, the CDR3 is TGTGCCACCAGCAAACATACAGGGTCGGGCGGCTACACCTTC.